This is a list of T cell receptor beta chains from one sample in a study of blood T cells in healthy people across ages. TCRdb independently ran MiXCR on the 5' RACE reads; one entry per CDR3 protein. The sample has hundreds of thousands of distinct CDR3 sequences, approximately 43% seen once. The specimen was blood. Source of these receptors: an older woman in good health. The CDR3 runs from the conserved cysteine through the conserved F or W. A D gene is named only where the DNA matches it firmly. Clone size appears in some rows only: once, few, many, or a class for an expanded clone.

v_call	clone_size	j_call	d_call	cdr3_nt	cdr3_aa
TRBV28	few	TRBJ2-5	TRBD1	TGTGCCAGCCGGACAGGGGCCTCTCGGGTGGCCCAGTACTTC	CASRTGASRVAQYF
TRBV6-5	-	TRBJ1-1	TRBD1	TGTGCCAGCAGCCGGGACAGGGAGAGTGAAGCTTTCTTT	CASSRDRESEAFF
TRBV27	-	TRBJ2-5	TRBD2	TGTGCCAGCAGTTCATCCCTGGCTAGCGGGAGACGTGAGACCCAGTACTTC	CASSSSLASGRRETQYF
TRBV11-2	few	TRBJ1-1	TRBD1	TGTGCCAGCAGCTTAGAAACAGGGGGGAACACTGAAGCTTTCTTT	CASSLETGGNTEAFF
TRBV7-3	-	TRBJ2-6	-	TGTGCCGGTCCCGGGCTGTGCTCTGGGGCCAACGTCCTGACTTTC	CAGPGLCSGANVLTF
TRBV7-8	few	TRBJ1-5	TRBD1	TGTGCCAGCAGCGGGGGACAGCCGAATCAGCCCCAGCATTTT	CASSGGQPNQPQHF
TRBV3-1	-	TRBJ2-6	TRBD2	TGTGCCAGCAGCCAAGTTTTTGGGGGGGGGAGGTCTGGGGCCAACGTCCTGACTTTC	CASSQVFGGGRSGANVLTF
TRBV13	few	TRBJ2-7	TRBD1	TGTGCCAGCAGCCAGGGACAGGACAACTACGAGCAGTACTTC	CASSQGQDNYEQYF
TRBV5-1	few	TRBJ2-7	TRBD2	TGCGCCAGCAGCTTGGAAGTCGCGGGGGGCTCCGAGCAGTACTTC	CASSLEVAGGSEQYF
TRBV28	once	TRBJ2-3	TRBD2	TGTGCCAGCAGTTTGGTTGGGGACCCCGGGACTAGCGGGAGGCTTAGCAGGGATACGCAGTATTTT	CASSLVGDPGTSGRLSRDTQYF
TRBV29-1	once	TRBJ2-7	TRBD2	TGCAGCGTTACTGGAACTAGCGGGGGTAGTCTCTACGAGCAGTACTTC	CSVTGTSGGSLYEQYF
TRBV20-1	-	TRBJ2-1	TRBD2	TGCAGTGCTATCCGCGGGACTAGCGAAAACAATGAGCAGTTCTTC	CSAIRGTSENNEQFF
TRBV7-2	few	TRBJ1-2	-	TGTGCCAGCAGCTTGGGGAACCGGGACTATGGCTACACCTTC	CASSLGNRDYGYTF
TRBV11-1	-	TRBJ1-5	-	TGTGCCAGCAGCCCGGGGGGAAGCGGACGTCAGCCCCAGCATTTT	CASSPGGSGRQPQHF
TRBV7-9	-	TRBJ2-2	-	TGTGCCAGCAGCTCCCCGAGGGGGGCAGGAACCGGGGAGCTGTTTTTT	CASSSPRGAGTGELFF
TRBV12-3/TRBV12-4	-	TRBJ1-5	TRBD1	TGTGCCAGCACCCCGGGACAGGGGACAGGAAGAAATCAGCCCCAGCATTTT	CASTPGQGTGRNQPQHF
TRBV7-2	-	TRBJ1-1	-	TGTGCCAGCAGCTTAGTCAGGGCAGAGAACACTGAAGCTTTCTTT	CASSLVRAENTEAFF
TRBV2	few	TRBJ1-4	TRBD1	TGTGCCAGCAGTATAGACAGGGGATCTGAAAAACTGTTTTTT	CASSIDRGSEKLFF
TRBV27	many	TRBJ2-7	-	TGTGCCAGCCCGCCCCCTCCGGGATACTCCTACGAGCAGTACTTC	CASPPPPGYSYEQYF
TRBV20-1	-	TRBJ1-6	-	TGCAGTGCTAGGGGGGCAGGGAGAGAGGAGGATTCACCCCTCCACTTT	CSARGAGREEDSPLHF